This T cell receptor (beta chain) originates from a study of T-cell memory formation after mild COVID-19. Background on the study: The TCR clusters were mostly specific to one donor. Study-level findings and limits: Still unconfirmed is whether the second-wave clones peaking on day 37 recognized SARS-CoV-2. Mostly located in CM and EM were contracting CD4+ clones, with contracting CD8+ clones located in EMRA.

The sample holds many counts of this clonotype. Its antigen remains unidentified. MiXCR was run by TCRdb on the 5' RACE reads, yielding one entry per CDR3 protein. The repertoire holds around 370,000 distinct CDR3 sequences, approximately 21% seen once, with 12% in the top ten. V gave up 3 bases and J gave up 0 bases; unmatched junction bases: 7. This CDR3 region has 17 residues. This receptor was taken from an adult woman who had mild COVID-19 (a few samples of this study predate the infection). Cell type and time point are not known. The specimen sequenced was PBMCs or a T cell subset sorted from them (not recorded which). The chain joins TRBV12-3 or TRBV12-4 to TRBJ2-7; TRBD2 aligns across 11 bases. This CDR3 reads CASSFWLAGGYSYEQYF. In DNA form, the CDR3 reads TGTGCCAGCAGTTTTTGGCTAGCGGGAGGTTACTCCTACGAGCAGTACTTC.